This passage covers 26 T cell receptor beta chains from one sample sequenced in a study of blood T cells in healthy people across ages. Alongside a J-beta primer mix, a sample-barcoded 5' primer served in a second PCR lasting about 7 to 11 cycles. One entry per CDR3 protein, called by TCRdb with MiXCR from the 5' RACE reads. The sample holds around 1.5 million distinct CDR3 sequences, roughly 64% seen once. The material sequenced was blood. These receptors were taken from a man younger than 30 in good health.

The chain has TRBV27 and TRBJ2-5; TRBD1 aligns across 9 bases. CDR3 length: 14 residues. The germline gives CDR1 MNHEY, CDR2 SMNVEV (reference sequence). V lost 6 bases and J lost 7; bases outside the gene matches: 9. CDR3 nucleotide sequence: TGTGCCAGCAGCCTGGGACAGGGAAGGGCGACCCAGTACTTC. Translated: CASSLGQGRATQYF.

This rearrangement joins TRBV27 to TRBJ1-1, with 9 bases identical to TRBD1. J lost 4 bases, V lost 9 bases, and 9 bases had no gene match. This CDR3 has 14 residues. The germline gives CDR1 MNHEY, CDR2 SMNVEV (reference sequence). The CDR3 sequence is CASGVGQGVTEAFF. The CDR3, as DNA: TGTGCCAGTGGGGTGGGACAGGGAGTCACTGAAGCTTTCTTT.

This clonotype appeared a few times. The chain uses TRBV5-1 and TRBJ2-1; 11 bases match TRBD2. The V gene's germline CDR1 is SGHRS and CDR2 YFSETQ. The J segment lost 8 bases and the V segment lost 6 bases, leaving 4 bases of the junction unmatched. The CDR3 has 13 residues. For the CDR3, the DNA is TGCGCCAGCAAACTAGCGGGGGCCCATGAGCAGTTCTTC. It specifies CASKLAGAHEQFF. The full variable domain, completed using reference TRBV5-1 and TRBJ2-1, is KAGVTQTPRYLIKTRGQQVTLSCSPISGHRSVSWYQQTPGQGLQFLFEYFSETQRNKGNFPGRFSGRQFSNSRSEMNVSTLELGDSALYLCASKLAGAHEQFFGPGTRLTVL.

The chain joins TRBV7-8 to TRBJ1-1, with unresolved D. Germline V gene data show CDR1 as SGHVS and CDR2 as FQNEAQ. V was shortened by 5 bases and J by 3 bases, with 16 bases between the two germline ends. The CDR3 consists of 15 residues. Written as DNA, the CDR3 is TGTGCCAGCAGCCAATCCCCCACACTCTACACTGAAGCTTTCTTT. It yields the protein CASSQSPTLYTEAFF.

This chain uses TRBV20-1 with TRBJ1-2, with TRBD1 as a possible D gene (5 bases). Trimming left V 3 bases short and J 8 bases short, with 19 bases between. The CDR3 has 14 residues. CDR1 is DFQATT and CDR2 is SNEGSKA in the germline V gene (reference sequence). As DNA, the CDR3 is TGCAGTGCTAGCGTGGGACCCCGGATGGAGGGCTACACCTTC. Protein sequence: CSASVGPRMEGYTF.

The V gene is TRBV25-1, the J gene TRBJ2-7; 10 positions agree with TRBD1. CDR1 is MGHDK, CDR2 SYGVNS, per germline. This CDR3 spans 14 amino acids. Germline trimming cut 7 bases from V and 4 bases from J; bases unmatched to any gene: 7. This CDR3 is CASTTGQGGYEQYF. The CDR3 DNA sequence: TGTGCCAGCACTACTGGACAGGGGGGTTACGAGCAGTACTTC.

The V gene is TRBV9, the J gene TRBJ2-3; D tentatively fits TRBD1 or TRBD2 (5 bases each). V was cut by 4 bases and J by 2 bases, with 17 bases left in between. The CDR3 runs 16 residues. The germline gives CDR1 SGDLS, CDR2 YYNGEE. CDR3 nucleotides: TGTGCCAGCAGCCCCCGGGACGGACCCTTCACAGATACGCAGTATTTT. It encodes CASSPRDGPFTDTQYF.

This chain links TRBV3-1 with TRBJ1-2; D is perhaps TRBD1 (5 bases). Trimming took 0 bases from V and 8 from J, leaving 13 bases between them. The CDR3 is 14 amino acids. The germline V gene has CDR1 LGHDT and CDR2 YNNKEL (reference sequence). CDR3 amino acids: CASSQDRGREGYTF. CDR3 DNA: TGTGCCAGCAGCCAAGATCGGGGCAGAGAAGGCTACACCTTC.

The chain couples TRBV3-1 to TRBJ2-7, with 7 bases fitting TRBD2. There are 14 residues in the CDR3. V trimming: 6 bases; J trimming: 2 bases; junction bases outside the gene matches: 7. CDR1 LGHDT and CDR2 YNNKEL come from the germline V gene (reference sequence). The CDR3 loop is CASSPMAGAYEQYF. CDR3 nucleotide sequence: TGTGCCAGCAGTCCTATGGCGGGAGCCTACGAGCAGTACTTC.

J is TRBJ2-2 and V is TRBV6-1; no clear D gene. The V gene's germline CDR1 is MNHNS and CDR2 SASEGT. Trimming cost V 4 bases and J 7 bases, with 13 bases left between them. The CDR3 consists of 14 residues. The CDR3 region has the DNA TGTGCCAGCAGTGGGATCTGGGGTGACGGGGAGCTGTTTTTT. Protein: CASSGIWGDGELFF.

This rearrangement joins TRBV10-3 to TRBJ2-2; TRBD1 matches at 10 bases. CDR1 ENHRY and CDR2 SYGVKD come from the germline V gene. The CDR3 runs to 16 residues. V was pared by 6 bases and J by 5 bases, with 9 bases of the junction left unmatched. CDR3 nucleotide sequence: TGTGCCATCAGACCCGGACAGGGGGAACCGACCGGGGAGCTGTTTTTT. Protein: CAIRPGQGEPTGELFF.

This clonotype came up a few times. V and J are TRBV20-1 and TRBJ1-2; possibly TRBD1 for D (5 bases). V was cut by 4 bases and J by 4 bases, with 22 bases left in between. This CDR3 region has 16 residues. CDR1 and CDR2 from the germline V gene are DFQATT and SNEGSKA (reference sequence). CDR3 in DNA: TGCAGTGCTACTCGGGACCGCACAGACGTCGCCTATGGCTACACCTTC. This encodes CSATRDRTDVAYGYTF.

This chain links TRBV4-1 with TRBJ1-1; D is perhaps TRBD1 (6 bases). The CDR3 covers 15 residues. V was trimmed by 0 bases and J by 11 bases, leaving 19 bases between them. Germline V gene sequence: CDR1 MGHRA, CDR2 YSYEKL. For the CDR3, the DNA is TGCGCCAGCAGCCAAGATCCTGCAGGGGATATAGGGGCTTTCTTT. This sequence encodes CASSQDPAGDIGAFF.

The chain employs TRBV14 and TRBJ2-7, with D perhaps matching TRBD2 (6 bases). Trimming cost V 4 bases and J 4 bases, with 14 bases left between them. This CDR3 has 14 amino acids. The germline gives CDR1 SGHDN, CDR2 FVKESK. CDR3 amino acids: CASSRLSGEYEQYF. CDR3 coding DNA: TGTGCCAGCAGCCGTTTATCGGGAGAGTACGAGCAGTACTTC.

The chain combines TRBV4-2 with TRBJ1-4; D unresolved. This CDR3 contains 14 residues. V gave up 0 bases and J gave up 5 bases, with 7 bases separating them. CDR1 LGHNA and CDR2 YNFKEQ come from the germline V gene. This chain's CDR3 is CASSQDPRNEKLFF. Here the CDR3 DNA reads TGTGCCAGCAGCCAAGATCCGCGGAATGAAAAACTGTTTTTT.

This chain joins TRBV19 and TRBJ2-1, with 10 bases matching TRBD1. Trimming at V came to 9 bases and at J to 5 bases, leaving 4 bases not matched to a gene. The CDR3 extends over 13 amino acids. CDR1 LNHDA and CDR2 SQIVND come from the germline V gene (reference sequence). CDR3 sequence reads: CASGTGVNNEQFF. The CDR3, as DNA: TGTGCCAGCGGGACAGGGGTTAACAATGAGCAGTTCTTC.

Points on this clonotype: The junction differs from germline at one of its ends, possibly a read error. The rearrangement joins TRBV5-1 to TRBJ2-1, with D possibly being TRBD2 (6 bases). CDR1 and CDR2 (germline): SGHRS, YFSETQ. This CDR3 contains 16 residues. CDR3 in amino acids: CASSLAAGLGNNEQIF. CDR3 nucleotide sequence: TGCGCCAGCAGCTTGGCCGCGGGACTCGGTAACAATGAGCAGATCTTC.

This clonotype has just a few counts. The J gene is TRBJ2-2, the V gene TRBV9; 12 nucleotides line up with TRBD2. There are 15 residues in the CDR3. From germline, CDR1 is SGDLS and CDR2 YYNGEE. V was clipped by 5 bases and J by 5 bases; unmatched bases: 4. The CDR3 is CASSPSGGATGELFF. The CDR3 bases are TGTGCCAGCAGTCCTAGCGGGGGGGCGACCGGGGAGCTGTTTTTT.

The chain is built from TRBV6-1 and TRBJ2-7; 14 bases line up with TRBD2. The J call may be faulty, since TRBJ2-5 better matches the DNA end. CDR1 and CDR2 from the germline V gene are MNHNS and SASEGT. CDR3 length: 18 residues. CDR3 bases: TGTGCCAGCAGTACCCAACCGGGACTAGCGGGAGAGTGGGAGACCCAGTACTTC. Residues: CASSTQPGLAGEWETQYF.

The rearrangement joins TRBV27 to TRBJ2-7, with TRBD2 matching over 8 bases. The CDR3 runs to 14 residues. The ends lost 5 bases at V and 5 bases at J; junction bases unmatched: 8. Germline values: CDR1 MNHEY, CDR2 SMNVEV (reference sequence). This CDR3 is CASSQTGGAHEQYF. The CDR3 DNA follows: TGTGCCAGCAGTCAAACGGGGGGGGCCCACGAGCAGTACTTC.

The chain has TRBV27 and TRBJ2-1, with 14 nucleotides matching TRBD2. The germline V gene has CDR1 MNHEY and CDR2 SMNVEV (reference sequence). CDR3 length equals 16 residues. J lost 15 bases, V lost 6 bases, and 16 bases had no gene match. CDR3 coding DNA: TGTGCCAGCAGCAAATCCCGGACTAGCGGGGGGACAAAGACGTTCTTC. It is translated as CASSKSRTSGGTKTFF.

The V call is TRBV6-5, the J call TRBJ2-7; 7 bases are a match to TRBD1. The germline CDR1 and CDR2 sequences are MNHEY and SVGAGI. V trimming: 6 bases; J trimming: 3 bases; junction bases outside the gene matches: 2. The CDR3 is made up of 12 amino acids. CDR3 sequence (DNA): TGTGCCAGCAGGGGGACAGACTACGAGCAGTACTTC. Translation: CASRGTDYEQYF.

This chain joins TRBV4-1 and TRBJ1-2; 10 bases are shared with TRBD1. J was trimmed by 8 bases and V by 2 bases; bases with no gene match: 8. The germline V gene has CDR1 MGHRA and CDR2 YSYEKL. There are 15 residues in the CDR3. CDR3 protein: CASSQRQGATAGYTF. CDR3 in DNA: TGCGCCAGCAGCCAACGACAGGGGGCGACGGCCGGCTACACCTTC.

The chain carries TRBV5-1 and TRBJ2-3; perhaps D is TRBD1 or TRBD2 (5 bases each). The V gene lost 4 bases and the J gene lost 4 bases, with 16 bases spanning the gap. Germline V lookup: CDR1 SGHRS, CDR2 YFSETQ. The CDR3 consists of 15 residues. CDR3: CASSGIARDADTQYF. CDR3 sequence (DNA): TGCGCCAGCAGCGGAATAGCGAGGGACGCAGATACGCAGTATTTT.

This rearrangement joins TRBV29-1 to TRBJ2-3, with 7 bases identical to TRBD2. This CDR3 comprises 16 residues. V was clipped by 0 bases and J by 6 bases; unmatched bases: 12. Germline CDR1 reads SQVTM; CDR2 reads ANQGSEA. The CDR3 DNA follows: TGCAGCGTTGAAGAGTGGGGTGGGGGGGTTCTTGATACGCAGTATTTT. This sequence encodes CSVEEWGGGVLDTQYF.

The chain has TRBV9 and TRBJ2-2; D unresolved. This CDR3 is 14 amino acids long. CDR1 and CDR2 from the germline V gene are SGDLS and YYNGEE. The V end lost 1 base, the J end lost 6 bases, and 10 bases lay between the germline ends. CDR3 DNA sequence: TGTGCCAGCAGCGTATCAAGGCTATCCGGGGAGCTGTTTTTT. Its translation is CASSVSRLSGELFF.